The 15 T cell receptor beta chains in this list originate from one sample, sequenced in a study of CXCR3-negative and CXCR3-positive naive CD8 T cells. TRB cDNA libraries were made by UMI-labeled 5' RACE. TCRdb reanalyzed the 5' RACE reads, giving one entry per CDR3 protein sequence and no DNA. The repertoire shows around 40,000 distinct CDR3 sequences; the top ten hold roughly 14%. The sequenced sample was memory CD8+ T cells from blood. The origin of the receptors is a human donor in good health. Some clones in this sample may be carry-over from other donors' samples.

The chain joins TRBV7-9 to TRBJ2-1; as DNA is missing, the TRBD1 call by TCRdb cannot be tested. Germline CDR1 and CDR2: SEHNR and FQNEAQ (reference sequence). The CDR3 is 13 residues long. Here the CDR3 reads CASSQGLYNEQFF.

The chain carries TRBV6-2 or TRBV6-3 and TRBJ1-5. This CDR3 spans 14 amino acids. From germline, CDR1 is MNHEY and CDR2 SVGEGT. The CDR3 protein is CASSTVRGNQPQHF.

The V call is TRBV28, the J call TRBJ2-1. The CDR3 extends over 16 amino acids. Germline CDR1 reads MDHEN; CDR2 reads SYDVKM. This CDR3 is CASSFLQGALYNEQFF.

This chain joins TRBV9 and TRBJ2-1; TCRdb picks TRBD2, but there is no DNA to check that call. The length of the CDR3 is 15 residues. From germline, CDR1 is SGDLS and CDR2 YYNGEE. The CDR3 is CASSVDGGGNNEQFF.

V gene TRBV29-1 combines with J gene TRBJ2-1; the D call from TCRdb, TRBD1, cannot be confirmed without DNA. CDR1 is SQVTM, CDR2 ANQGSEA, per germline. The CDR3 runs 14 residues. CDR3 residues: CSGGTRGTDNEQFF.

The chain is built from TRBV7-9 and TRBJ1-1. The CDR3 runs to 15 residues. CDR1 and CDR2 from the germline V gene are SEHNR and FQNEAQ (reference sequence). The chain's CDR3 is CASGELGRTNTEAFF.

Judged by frequency, this clonotype is medium-sized. The chain carries TRBV4-2 and TRBJ2-5; TCRdb lists TRBD2, though no DNA is available to test this call. The CDR3 contains 18 residues. The germline V gene encodes CDR1 LGHNA and CDR2 YNFKEQ. Here the CDR3 reads CASSQTAGRTSGKETQYF.

This chain uses TRBV12-2 with TRBJ1-2; TCRdb picks TRBD1, but there is no DNA to check that call. TRBV12-2 is a recognized pseudogene. The CDR3 contains 14 residues. The CDR3 loop is CASRSTGTRDGYTF.

The CDR3 protein is CSARGQGTYNEQFF. The chain joins TRBV20-1 to TRBJ2-1; TCRdb reports TRBD1, a call that lacks DNA to check it against. The germline V gene has CDR1 DFQATT and CDR2 SNEGSKA (reference sequence). The CDR3 has 14 residues.

The chain is built from TRBV4-2 and TRBJ2-2; TCRdb picks TRBD1, but there is no DNA to check that call. CDR1 LGHNA and CDR2 YNFKEQ come from the germline V gene. The CDR3 covers 18 residues. CDR3: CASSQDSEAGKGAGELFF.

The V and J genes are TRBV27 and TRBJ2-4; TCRdb's D call, TRBD1, is unchecked because there is no DNA. The germline CDR1 and CDR2 sequences are MNHEY and SMNVEV (reference sequence). The CDR3 covers 15 residues. CDR3 region: CASSPFQGARNIQYF.

This sequence joins TRBV14 and TRBJ1-1; TCRdb names TRBD1, which stays unverified in the absence of DNA. CDR3 size: 15 residues. Per germline, CDR1 SGHDN and CDR2 FVKESK. The CDR3 reads CASSLEGQGFTEAFF. Full variable domain (rest looked up from reference TRBV14 and TRBJ1-1): EAGVTQFPSHSVIEKGQTVTLRCDPISGHDNLYWYRRVMGKEIKFLLHFVKESKQDESGMPNNRFLAERTGGTYSTLKVQPAELEDSGVYFCASSLEGQGFTEAFFGQGTRLTVV.

The chain is built from TRBV7-8 and TRBJ2-6; TCRdb's D call, TRBD2, is unchecked because there is no DNA. Germline CDR1 is SGHVS and CDR2 is FQNEAQ. This CDR3 is built from 16 residues. The CDR3 spells CASSLWALSGANVLTF.

The chain employs TRBV5-1 and TRBJ2-1; TCRdb names TRBD2, which stays unverified in the absence of DNA. This CDR3 has 15 residues. CDR1 is SGHRS, CDR2 YFSETQ, per germline. The CDR3 protein is CASSPSGGRYNEQFF.

The chain is built from TRBV12-5 and TRBJ2-1; TCRdb proposes TRBD2, but this gene call is untestable without DNA. Germline V gene lookup returns CDR1 LGHNT and CDR2 FRNRAP. CDR3 size: 17 residues. CDR3 region: CASGFQATTGTYNEQFF. The full variable domain, rest sourced from reference TRBV12-5 and TRBJ2-1, is DARVTQTPRHKVTEMGQEVTMRCQPILGHNTVFWYRQTMMQGLELLAYFRNRAPLDDSGMPKDRFSAEMPDATLATLKIQPSEPRDSAVYFCASGFQATTGTYNEQFFGPGTRLTVL.